This T cell receptor (beta chain) was sequenced in a study of blood T cell repertoires in COVID-19. Turning to the study itself: From T cells, B-cell-depleted T cells, or PBMCs came the material, which was cDNA or gDNA.

CDR1 WNHNN and CDR2 SYGVQD come from the germline V gene (reference sequence). Trimming cost V 3 bases and J 5 bases, with 10 bases left between them. The CDR3 is 13 residues long. Authors' analysis steps: For nucleated cells, counts were estimated from reference gene primer amplification. TCRdb's copy holds only in-frame clones and misses some; the assay was immunoSEQ multiplex PCR. V, J and clone size are taken as reported in that table, and D and trimming were inferred from the DNA itself. The sample lists over 25,000 clones, around 92% occurring once. The chain carries TRBV10-1 and TRBJ1-2, with D hard to call. This receptor was identified in a man between 45 and 60 years old with active COVID-19. The sequenced material came from peripheral blood. The CDR3 region is CASSEGDGYGYTF. CDR3 DNA: TGCGCCAGCAGTGAAGGAGACGGATATGGCTACACCTTC.